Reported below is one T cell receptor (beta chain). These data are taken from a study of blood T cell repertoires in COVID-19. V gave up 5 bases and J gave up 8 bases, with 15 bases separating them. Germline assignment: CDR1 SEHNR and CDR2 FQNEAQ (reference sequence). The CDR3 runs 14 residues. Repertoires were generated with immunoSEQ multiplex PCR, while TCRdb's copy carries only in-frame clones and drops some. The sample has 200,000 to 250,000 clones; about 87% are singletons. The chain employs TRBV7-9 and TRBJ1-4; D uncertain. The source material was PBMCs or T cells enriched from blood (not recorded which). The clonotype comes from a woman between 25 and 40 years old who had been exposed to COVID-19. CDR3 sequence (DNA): TGTGCCAGCAGCCGCCTAAGGGCGGGGGAAAAACTGTTTTTT. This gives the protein CASSRLRAGEKLFF. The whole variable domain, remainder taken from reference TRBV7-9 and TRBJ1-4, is DTGVSQNPRHKITKRGQNVTFRCDPISEHNRLYWYRQTLGQGPEFLTYFQNEAQLEKSRLLSDRFSAERPKGSFSTLEIQRTEQGDSAMYLCASSRLRAGEKLFFGSGTQLSVL.